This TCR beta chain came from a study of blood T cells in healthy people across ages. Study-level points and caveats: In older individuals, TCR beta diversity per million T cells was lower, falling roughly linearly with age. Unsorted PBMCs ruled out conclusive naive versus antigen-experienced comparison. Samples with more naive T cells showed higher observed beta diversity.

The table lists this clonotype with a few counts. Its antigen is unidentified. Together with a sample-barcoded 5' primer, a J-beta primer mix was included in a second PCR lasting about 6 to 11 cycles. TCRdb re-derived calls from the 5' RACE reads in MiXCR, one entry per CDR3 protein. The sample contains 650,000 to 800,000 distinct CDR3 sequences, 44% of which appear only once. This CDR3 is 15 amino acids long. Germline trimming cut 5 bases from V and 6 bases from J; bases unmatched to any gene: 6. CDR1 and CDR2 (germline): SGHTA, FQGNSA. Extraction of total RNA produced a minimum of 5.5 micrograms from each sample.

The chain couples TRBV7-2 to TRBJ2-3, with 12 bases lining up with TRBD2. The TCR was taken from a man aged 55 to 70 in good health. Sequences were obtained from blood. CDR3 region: CASSRTSGIADTQYF. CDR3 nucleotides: TGTGCCAGCAGCCGGACTAGCGGGATAGCGGATACGCAGTATTTT.